What follows is one T cell receptor (beta chain) and its context. The CDR3 loop spans 15 amino acids. V was trimmed by 4 bases and J by 5 bases, leaving 15 bases between them. CDR1 is MGHDK, CDR2 SYGVNS, per germline. This sample stems from a study of T cells in Graves' hyperthyroidism and ophthalmopathy. Using RNA transcripts as the source, TCR beta CDR3 regions were amplified. HTBI primers were employed in a first-round RT-PCR of the TCR CDR3. TCRdb re-called the multiplex PCR reads with MiXCR, one entry per CDR3 protein. The table has around 60,000 distinct CDR3 sequences, approximately 50% seen once. Diagnosing involved the use of clinical symptoms, serum thyroxine and TRAb, thyroid ultrasound and orbital computed tomography.

This clonotype was sampled from a woman aged 25-40 years with Graves' ophthalmopathy. The sample taken for sequencing was blood. The chain couples TRBV25-1 to TRBJ1-5; the D is unclear. The CDR3, as DNA: TGTGCCAGCAGTGCTAGAGTGCGGGAACATCAGCCCCAGCATTTT. Amino acids: CASSARVREHQPQHF.